This TCR beta chain was profiled in a study of T-cell reconstitution after alpha-beta-depleted transplantation in children. For TCRbeta, the library was prepared with unique molecular identifiers. TCRdb redid the calling of the PCR reads with MiXCR, one entry per CDR3 protein. Here the sample spans fewer than 250,000 distinct CDR3 sequences, about a sixth being singletons. Germline CDR1 and CDR2: LGHNA and YSLEER. This CDR3 region has 13 residues. With 0 bases removed from V and 5 bases from J, the gap between germline ends came to 5 bases. V gene TRBV4-3 combines with J gene TRBJ2-1; D is undetermined. The material was PBMCs, mostly from graft donor cells, obtained 360 days after TCRalphabeta/CD19-depleted stem cell transplant. The sequence was obtained from a male patient between 2 and 15 years old who had a stem cell transplant for acute lymphoblastic leukemia, so the T cells may come from the graft donor. Here the CDR3 DNA reads TGCGCCAGCAGCCAAGATTTGAACAATGAGCAGTTCTTC. Residues: CASSQDLNNEQFF.